These 22 T cell receptor beta chains came from one sample sequenced in a study of T cells after yellow fever vaccination. TCRdb independently ran MiXCR on the 5' RACE reads; one entry per CDR3 protein. The data hold approximately 300,000 distinct CDR3 sequences, with roughly 7% observed a single time. Sequencing was performed on PBMCs, taken about 41 days after the first yellow fever vaccination. The receptors were sampled from a man between 18 and 29 years old who received the YFV17D yellow fever vaccine.

The sample holds a few counts of this clonotype. This chain joins TRBV12-3 or TRBV12-4 and TRBJ1-2; D call uncertain. V was shortened by 7 bases and J by 8 bases, with 17 bases between the two germline ends. CDR3 length: 13 residues. CDR3 nucleotide sequence: TGTGCCAGCACTCTTCTGGACTCGGGGGGCTACACCTTC. Amino acid sequence: CASTLLDSGGYTF.

There are many counts of this clonotype. The chain joins TRBV6-5 to TRBJ2-3; D is unclear. Per the germline V gene, CDR1 is MNHEY and CDR2 is SVGAGI. The CDR3 loop spans 15 amino acids. Trimming pared 3 bases from V and 1 base from J, leaving 11 bases between. For the CDR3, the DNA is TGTGCCAGCAGTTATCTTATTGGTGGCACAGATACGCAGTATTTT. Residues: CASSYLIGGTDTQYF.

This clonotype was observed a few times. This rearrangement joins TRBV6-1 to TRBJ1-2, with TRBD1 matching over 10 bases. The length of the CDR3 is 14 residues. V was pared by 5 bases and J by 5 bases, with 5 bases of the junction left unmatched. The germline CDR1 and CDR2 sequences are MNHNS and SASEGT. Written as DNA, the CDR3 is TGTGCCAGCAGTCCTCTGGACAGGGGGTATGGCTACACCTTC. This codes for CASSPLDRGYGYTF.

The genes are TRBV5-4 and TRBJ2-3; 9 positions agree with TRBD2. V lost 0 bases to trimming and J lost 4 bases; unmatched junction nucleotides: 0. CDR1 is SGHNT and CDR2 is YYREEE in the germline V gene (reference sequence). There are 14 residues in the CDR3. Here the CDR3 DNA reads TGTGCCAGCAGCTTGGTAGCGGGGGCAGATACGCAGTATTTT. This translates into CASSLVAGADTQYF.

J is TRBJ1-6 and V is TRBV12-3 or TRBV12-4, with 7 positions matching TRBD1. This CDR3 spans 16 amino acids. Trimming at V came to 5 bases and at J to 3 bases, leaving 7 bases not matched to a gene. CDR3 in amino acids: CASSGPTGYYNSPLHF. CDR3 sequence (DNA): TGTGCCAGCAGTGGACCGACAGGGTACTATAATTCACCCCTCCACTTT.

This clonotype was recorded at least ten times. The chain couples TRBV18 to TRBJ1-5; possible D gene TRBD1, 5 bases. In germline, CDR1 is KGHSH, CDR2 LQKENI. This CDR3 has 14 residues. The germline V and J ends were trimmed by 6 bases and 0 bases, with 9 bases remaining between them. The CDR3 reads CASSHRYSNQPQHF. The DNA of the CDR3 is TGTGCCAGCTCTCACAGGTATAGCAATCAGCCCCAGCATTTT.

The chain recombines TRBV20-1 with TRBJ1-6; 7 nucleotides match TRBD1. CDR3 length: 17 amino acids. With 0 bases clipped from V and 7 bases from J, the junction kept 12 bases outside the gene matches. Germline assignment: CDR1 DFQATT and CDR2 SNEGSKA (reference sequence). The CDR3 DNA is TGCAGTGCTAGAGAGAGTACGACAGGGACGGGGAATTCACCCCTCCACTTT. This codes for CSARESTTGTGNSPLHF.

A few counts support this clonotype. This chain links TRBV7-2 with TRBJ2-5, with D perhaps TRBD2 (5 bases). Germline CDR1 and CDR2: SGHTA and FQGNSA. Between the trimmed V and J ends, which lost 8 bases and 3 bases, there was a span of 13 bases. This CDR3 spans 13 amino acids. This CDR3 reads CASRWRIEETQYF. CDR3 coding DNA: TGTGCCAGCCGGTGGAGGATTGAAGAGACCCAGTACTTC.

The V call is TRBV11-2, the J call TRBJ2-1; 9 bases line up with TRBD2. Germline CDR1 and CDR2: SGHAT and FQNNGV. This CDR3 contains 17 residues. Germline trimming cut 3 bases from V and 5 bases from J; bases unmatched to any gene: 11. CDR3 amino acids: CASSLTISGGFDNEQFF. The CDR3, as DNA: TGTGCCAGCAGCTTGACCATAAGCGGGGGGTTCGACAATGAGCAGTTCTTC. Full variable domain (remainder filled in from reference TRBV11-2 and TRBJ2-1): EAGVAQSPRYKIIEKRQSVAFWCNPISGHATLYWYQQILGQGPKLLIQFQNNGVVDDSQLPKDRFSAERLKGVDSTLKIQPAKLEDSAVYLCASSLTISGGFDNEQFFGPGTRLTVL.

In its sample, this clonotype was seen many times. The V and J genes are TRBV28 and TRBJ2-3, with D possibly TRBD2 on 5 matching bases. Per germline, CDR1 MDHEN and CDR2 SYDVKM. The CDR3 runs to 12 residues. Between the trimmed V and J ends, which lost 7 bases and 1 base, there was a span of 6 bases. DNA for the CDR3: TGTGCCAGCATGGAGGGCACAGATACGCAGTATTTT. Its translation: CASMEGTDTQYF.

This clonotype was observed a handful of times. The CDR3 sequence is CSAPREKLFF. The CDR3 DNA reads as TGCAGTGCTCCCCGCGAAAAACTGTTTTTT. The rearrangement links TRBV20-1 to TRBJ1-4; no reliable D call. The CDR3 loop spans 10 amino acids. Trimming removed 5 bases at V and 8 bases at J, with 6 bases between. The germline V gene has CDR1 DFQATT and CDR2 SNEGSKA (reference sequence).

The rearrangement links TRBV18 to TRBJ2-3; 7 bases are a match to TRBD2. CDR1 and CDR2 from the germline V gene are KGHSH and LQKENI. J gave up 0 bases and V 3 bases, and 3 bases lay outside the gene matches. The CDR3 covers 15 residues. CDR3 coding DNA: TGTGCCAGCTCACCGGGGAGGGCCAGCACAGATACGCAGTATTTT. Residues: CASSPGRASTDTQYF.

This clonotype was seen a few times. The chain combines TRBV19 with TRBJ2-5, with 10 nucleotides matching TRBD2. CDR3 length equals 13 residues. CDR1 is LNHDA and CDR2 is SQIVND in the germline V gene (reference sequence). V lost 6 bases, J lost 2 bases, and 0 bases stayed unmatched. The CDR3 is CASRGLAQETQYF. In DNA, the CDR3 is TGTGCCAGTAGGGGACTAGCGCAAGAGACCCAGTACTTC.

This clonotype was observed a few times. This chain uses TRBV7-2 with TRBJ2-5; D ambiguous. V was pared by 1 base and J by 2 bases, with 17 bases between. CDR1 is SGHTA, CDR2 FQGNSA, per germline. This CDR3 region has 17 residues. The CDR3 loop is CASSLVVESLKQETQYF. In DNA form, the CDR3 reads TGTGCCAGCAGCTTAGTGGTTGAGTCTTTGAAGCAAGAGACCCAGTACTTC.

In its sample, this clonotype was seen a few times. The chain employs TRBV6-6 and TRBJ2-7; no definite D call. The V and J ends lost 2 bases and 2 bases respectively, with 7 bases between them. The CDR3 length is 13 residues. Germline CDR1 is MNHNY and CDR2 is SVGAGI (reference sequence). This CDR3 reads CASSYLHAYEQYV. Written as DNA, the CDR3 is TGTGCCAGCAGTTACCTCCACGCCTACGAGCAGTACGTC.

The sample holds many counts of this clonotype. The chain carries TRBV5-1 and TRBJ1-1; D is ambiguous. Trimming cost V 0 bases and J 3 bases, with 9 bases left between them. This CDR3 contains 14 residues. Germline loops: CDR1 SGHRS, CDR2 YFSETQ. CDR3 in DNA: TGCGCCAGCAGCTTGGAGGGCGGTTACACTGAAGCTTTCTTT. It translates to CASSLEGGYTEAFF.

This clonotype was counted only a few times. This chain uses TRBV29-1 with TRBJ1-1; D gene uncertain. Germline CDR1 SQVTM, CDR2 ANQGSEA. This CDR3 region has 10 residues. The V and J ends lost 3 bases and 7 bases respectively, with 6 bases between them. CDR3 sequence (DNA): TGCAGCGTTGAGAACCTTGAAGCTTTCTTT. Amino acids: CSVENLEAFF. Full variable domain (missing parts from reference TRBV29-1 and TRBJ1-1): SAVISQKPSRDICQRGTSLTIQCQVDSQVTMMFWYRQQPGQSLTLIATANQGSEATYESGFVIDKFPISRPNLTFSTLTVSNMSPEDSSIYLCSVENLEAFFGQGTRLTVV.

The chain combines TRBV5-4 with TRBJ2-2; D call uncertain. Germline V gene data show CDR1 as SGHNT and CDR2 as YYREEE (reference sequence). The germline V and J ends were trimmed by 4 bases and 2 bases, with 9 bases remaining between them. The CDR3 sequence is 14 residues long. CDR3 sequence reads: CASSAAFNTGELFF. CDR3 in DNA: TGTGCCAGCAGCGCCGCCTTTAACACCGGGGAGCTGTTTTTT.

This clonotype was counted many times. The chain uses TRBV7-2 and TRBJ2-3; D call uncertain. CDR3 length equals 15 residues. V was cut by 1 base and J by 4 bases, with 12 bases left in between. Germline V gives CDR1 SGHTA, CDR2 FQGNSA. In DNA, the CDR3 is TGTGCCAGCAGCTTAGTTTTCCTAGTACCAGATACGCAGTATTTT. It is translated as CASSLVFLVPDTQYF.

There are many counts of this clonotype. The chain recombines TRBV9 with TRBJ2-3; 9 nucleotides align to TRBD2. This CDR3 is built from 17 residues. The V segment lost 0 bases and the J segment 1 base; nucleotides outside the gene matches: 6. Germline V CDR1 and CDR2: SGDLS, YYNGEE. The CDR3 DNA reads as TGTGCCAGCAGCGTAGGTCTAGCTAGCGGGGGCACAGATACGCAGTATTTT. It is translated as CASSVGLASGGTDTQYF.

The sample holds many counts of this clonotype. The genes are TRBV20-1 and TRBJ2-1, with 8 bases fitting TRBD2. J was trimmed by 0 bases and V by 7 bases; bases with no gene match: 8. Germline-derived CDR1 and CDR2 are DFQATT and SNEGSKA (reference sequence). The CDR3 is 15 amino acids. CDR3 amino acids: CSVRTSPSSYNEQFF. DNA for the CDR3: TGCAGTGTCAGGACTAGCCCGAGCTCCTACAATGAGCAGTTCTTC.

This clonotype occurred a few times. Here the CDR3 DNA reads TGCAGCGTTGAAACCGGGGGTGAAAAACTGTTTTTT. Translated: CSVETGGEKLFF. V usage is TRBV29-1 and J usage is TRBJ1-4; a possible D gene is TRBD1 (5 bases). V lost 2 bases, J lost 7 bases, and 8 bases lay in between. CDR1 is SQVTM, CDR2 ANQGSEA, per germline. CDR3 length: 12 residues.